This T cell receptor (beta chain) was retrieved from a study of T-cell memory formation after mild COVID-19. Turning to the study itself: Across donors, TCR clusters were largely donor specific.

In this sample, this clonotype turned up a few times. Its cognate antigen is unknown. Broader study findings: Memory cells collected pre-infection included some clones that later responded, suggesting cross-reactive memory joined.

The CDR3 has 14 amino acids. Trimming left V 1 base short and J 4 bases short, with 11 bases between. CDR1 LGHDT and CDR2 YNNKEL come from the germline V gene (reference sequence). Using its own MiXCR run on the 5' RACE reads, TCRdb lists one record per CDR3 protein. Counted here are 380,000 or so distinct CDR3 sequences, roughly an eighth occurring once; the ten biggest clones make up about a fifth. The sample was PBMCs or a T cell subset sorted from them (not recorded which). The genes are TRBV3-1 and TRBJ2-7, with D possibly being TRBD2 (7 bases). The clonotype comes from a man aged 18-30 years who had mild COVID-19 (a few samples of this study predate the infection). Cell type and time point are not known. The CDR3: CASSQGGGQYEQYF. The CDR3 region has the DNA TGTGCCAGCAGCCAAGGCGGGGGCCAATACGAGCAGTACTTC.